This T cell receptor (beta chain) was identified in a study of T cell repertoires in cytomegalovirus infection. About the research overall: Selected CMV epitopes included recently identified HLA-C-restricted ones as well as well-studied HLA-B-restricted ones. Findings of the study overall: Ex vivo, HLA-C-restricted CMV-specific TCR beta clonotypes prevailed over the rest of the response. CMV carriers with the relevant HLA were identified by cumulative public TCR beta family frequency.

V lost 0 bases and J 1 base, leaving 12 bases between the germline ends. This CDR3 has 15 amino acids. Germline loops: CDR1 SQVTM, CDR2 ANQGSEA. This clonotype showed up just a few times. The antigen remains undetermined. In TCRdb, the reads were re-called with MiXCR into one record per CDR3 protein. There are some 920,000 distinct CDR3 sequences in the sample; less than 40% occur only once, and about 14% lies in the top ten. This TCR derives from a human donor in good health (CMV status not recorded). Some clones in this sample may be carry-over from other donors' samples. The genes are TRBV29-1 and TRBJ1-1, with D unclear. The source material was cultured CD8+ T cells from PBMCs, sampled from culture after CMV antigen stimulation. This chain's CDR3 is CSVEDGGSWNTEAFF. The CDR3 DNA follows: TGCAGCGTTGAAGACGGTGGATCGTGGAACACTGAAGCTTTCTTT.